This TCR beta chain emerged from a study of blood T cell repertoires in COVID-19. Study in general: There were acute and convalescent COVID-19 samples, and they came from the United States, Italy and Spain.

Produced via immunoSEQ multiplex PCR; TCRdb's table is partial and in-frame only. The table shows over 100,000 clones, with about nine tenths occurring only once. The V gene's germline CDR1 is MNHEY and CDR2 SVGEGT. Losses at the gene ends were 4 bases for V and 8 bases for J; bases not matched to a gene: 4. CDR3 length equals 13 residues. This clone showed up just a few times. Sequenced material: peripheral blood. The chain is built from TRBV6-2 or TRBV6-3 and TRBJ1-2; 10 positions agree with TRBD1. This clonotype originated in a man aged 35-49 years with acute or convalescent COVID-19. In DNA, the CDR3 is TGTGCCAGCAGTTGGGACAGGGGAGACGGCTACACCTTC. Translated, it gives CASSWDRGDGYTF.